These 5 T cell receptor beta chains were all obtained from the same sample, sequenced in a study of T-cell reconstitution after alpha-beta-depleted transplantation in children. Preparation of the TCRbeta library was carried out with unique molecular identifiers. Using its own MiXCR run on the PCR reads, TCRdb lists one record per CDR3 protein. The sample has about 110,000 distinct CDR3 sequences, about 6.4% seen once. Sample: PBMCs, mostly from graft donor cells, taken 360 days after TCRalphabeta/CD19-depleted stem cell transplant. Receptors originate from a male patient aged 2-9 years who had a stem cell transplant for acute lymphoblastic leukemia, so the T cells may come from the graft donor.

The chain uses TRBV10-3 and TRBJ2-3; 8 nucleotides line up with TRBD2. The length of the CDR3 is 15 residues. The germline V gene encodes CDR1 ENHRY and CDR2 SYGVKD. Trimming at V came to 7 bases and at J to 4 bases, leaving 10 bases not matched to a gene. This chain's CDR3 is CAIKVPGAGADTQYF. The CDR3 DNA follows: TGTGCCATCAAAGTGCCGGGAGCGGGGGCAGATACGCAGTATTTT.

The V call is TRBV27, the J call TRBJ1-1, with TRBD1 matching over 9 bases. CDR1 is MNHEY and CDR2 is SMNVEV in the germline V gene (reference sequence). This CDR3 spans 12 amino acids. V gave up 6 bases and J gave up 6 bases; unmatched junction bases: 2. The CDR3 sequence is CASRGQGSEAFF. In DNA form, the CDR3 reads TGTGCCAGCAGGGGACAGGGCTCTGAAGCTTTCTTT.

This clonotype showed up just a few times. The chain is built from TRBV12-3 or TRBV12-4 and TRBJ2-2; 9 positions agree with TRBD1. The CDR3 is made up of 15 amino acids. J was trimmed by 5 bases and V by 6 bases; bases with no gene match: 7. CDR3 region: CASSPQGAQTGELFF. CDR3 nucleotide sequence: TGTGCCAGCAGCCCACAGGGGGCGCAAACCGGGGAGCTGTTTTTT.

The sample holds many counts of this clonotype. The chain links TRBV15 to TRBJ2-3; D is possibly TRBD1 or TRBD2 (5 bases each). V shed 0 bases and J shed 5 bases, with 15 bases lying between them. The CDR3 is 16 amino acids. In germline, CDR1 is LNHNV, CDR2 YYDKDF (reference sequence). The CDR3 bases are TGTGCCACCAGCAGAGATTGGGACGGGGCCCTAGATACGCAGTATTTT. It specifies CATSRDWDGALDTQYF.

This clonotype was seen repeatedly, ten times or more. The CDR3 sequence is CASSLVHLNTGELFF. CDR3 in DNA: TGCGCCAGCAGCTTGGTCCACTTGAACACCGGGGAGCTGTTTTTT. V usage is TRBV5-1 and J usage is TRBJ2-2; no firm D call. Germline V gives CDR1 SGHRS, CDR2 YFSETQ. The CDR3 extends over 15 amino acids. V was pared by 0 bases and J by 1 base, with 7 bases between.